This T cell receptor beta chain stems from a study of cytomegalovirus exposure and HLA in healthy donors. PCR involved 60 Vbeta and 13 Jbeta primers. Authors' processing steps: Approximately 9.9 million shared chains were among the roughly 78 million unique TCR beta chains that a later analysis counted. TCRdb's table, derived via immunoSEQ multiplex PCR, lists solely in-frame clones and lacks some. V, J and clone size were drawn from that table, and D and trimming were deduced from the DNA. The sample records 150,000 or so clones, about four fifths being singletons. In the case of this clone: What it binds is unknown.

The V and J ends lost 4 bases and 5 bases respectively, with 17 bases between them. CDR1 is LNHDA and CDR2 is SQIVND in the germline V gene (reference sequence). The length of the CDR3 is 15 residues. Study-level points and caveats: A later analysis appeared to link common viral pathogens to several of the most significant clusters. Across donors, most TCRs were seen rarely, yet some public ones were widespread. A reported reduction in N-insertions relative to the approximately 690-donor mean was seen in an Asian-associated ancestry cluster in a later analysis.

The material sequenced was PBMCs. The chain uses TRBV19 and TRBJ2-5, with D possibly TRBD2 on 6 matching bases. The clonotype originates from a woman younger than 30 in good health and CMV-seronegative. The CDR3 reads CASSKIDFGGETQYF. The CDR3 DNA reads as TGTGCCAGTAGTAAGATTGACTTTGGGGGGGAGACCCAGTACTTC.